This T cell receptor beta chain was identified in a study of early T cells in non-severe SARS-CoV-2 infection. Study-wide points: A preference for anti-spike CD8 responses marked VDJdb matching, which missed private and CD4 specificities.

A few counts support this clonotype. Its target is not known. The CDR3 is 16 amino acids. Trimming pared 5 bases from V and 0 bases from J, leaving 14 bases between. The germline gives CDR1 MDHEN, CDR2 SYDVKM. Individual cDNA molecules each received unique molecular identifiers attached to them. MiXCR, applied by TCRdb to the 5' RACE reads, yields one record per CDR3 protein. This table holds about 48,000 distinct CDR3 sequences, almost 5.5% found once. The sequence was obtained from an adult who was a healthcare worker with PCR-confirmed SARS-CoV-2 infection or an uninfected control (not recorded which). The sample in question was whole blood, obtained at baseline. The chain employs TRBV28 and TRBJ1-3, with D maybe TRBD1 (5 bases). CDR3 protein: CASSRGRLASGNTIYF. Written as DNA, the CDR3 is TGTGCCAGCAGTCGGGGCCGTTTAGCCTCTGGAAACACCATATATTTT.